The 2 T cell receptor beta chains below all came from one sample that was sequenced in a study of graft-versus-host responses after intestinal transplantation. Some clones are missing from TCRdb's copy, which holds only in-frame ones; the method was immunoSEQ multiplex PCR. The data show over 100,000 clones, with roughly 87% seen just once and about 0.9% held by the top ten. Their antigens are not known. The sequenced sample was unstimulated CD4+ T cells sorted from spleen or lymph node cells, obtained before intestinal transplant. The receptors stem from a human donor who received an intestinal transplant.

The chain combines TRBV6-5 with TRBJ2-1; D perhaps matches TRBD2 (6 bases). CDR3 length: 15 residues. CDR1 is MNHEY and CDR2 is SVGAGI in the germline V gene. Trimming cost V 5 bases and J 1 base, with 12 bases left between them. The CDR3 DNA follows: TGTGCCAGCAGTCCTCGGGGACTGTCCTACAATGAGCAGTTCTTC. Protein product: CASSPRGLSYNEQFF.

The V gene is TRBV7-3, the J gene TRBJ2-2, with D tentatively TRBD2 (7 bases). V gave up 0 bases and J gave up 6 bases, with 8 bases separating them. Germline loops: CDR1 SGHTA, CDR2 FQGTGA. The CDR3 extends over 14 amino acids. The CDR3 region is CASSLTGGPGELFF. In nucleotides, the CDR3 is TGTGCCAGCAGCTTAACGGGGGGGCCCGGGGAGCTGTTTTTT.